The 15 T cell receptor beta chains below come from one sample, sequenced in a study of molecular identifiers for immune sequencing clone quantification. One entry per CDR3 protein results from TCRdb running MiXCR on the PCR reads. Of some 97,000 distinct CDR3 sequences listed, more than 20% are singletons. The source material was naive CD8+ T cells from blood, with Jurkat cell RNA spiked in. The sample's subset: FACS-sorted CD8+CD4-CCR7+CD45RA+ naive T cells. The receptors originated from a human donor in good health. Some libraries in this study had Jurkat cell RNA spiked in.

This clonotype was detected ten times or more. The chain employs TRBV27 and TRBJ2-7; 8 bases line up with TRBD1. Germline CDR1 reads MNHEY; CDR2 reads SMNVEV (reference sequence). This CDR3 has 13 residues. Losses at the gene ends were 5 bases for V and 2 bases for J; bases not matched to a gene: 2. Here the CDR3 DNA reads TGTGCCAGCAGTAGGGGACAGGCCTACGAGCAGTACTTC. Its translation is CASSRGQAYEQYF.

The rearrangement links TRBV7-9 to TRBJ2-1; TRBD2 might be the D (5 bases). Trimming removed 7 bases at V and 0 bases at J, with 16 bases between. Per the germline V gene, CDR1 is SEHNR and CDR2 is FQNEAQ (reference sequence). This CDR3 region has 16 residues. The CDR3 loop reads CASTCSSPSSYNEQFF. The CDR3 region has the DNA TGTGCCAGCACCTGCTCTAGCCCGAGCTCCTACAATGAGCAGTTCTTC.

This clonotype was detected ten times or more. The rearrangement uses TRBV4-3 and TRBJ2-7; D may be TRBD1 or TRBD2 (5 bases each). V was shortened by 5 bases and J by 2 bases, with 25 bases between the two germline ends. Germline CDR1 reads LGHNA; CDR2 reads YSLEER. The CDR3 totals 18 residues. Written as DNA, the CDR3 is TGCGCCAGCAGCGAAGCCCCGGCCGGGGCAGGGAATACCTACGAGCAGTACTTC. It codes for CASSEAPAGAGNTYEQYF.

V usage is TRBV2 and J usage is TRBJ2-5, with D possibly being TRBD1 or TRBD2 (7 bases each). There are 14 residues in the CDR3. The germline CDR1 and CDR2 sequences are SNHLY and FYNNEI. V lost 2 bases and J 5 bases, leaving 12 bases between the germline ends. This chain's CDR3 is CASSEQGGWETQYF. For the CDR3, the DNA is TGTGCCAGCAGTGAACAGGGGGGGTGGGAGACCCAGTACTTC.

The CDR3 is CASSSEGPSYEQYF. The CDR3 bases are TGTGCCAGCAGCTCCGAGGGGCCTAGCTACGAGCAGTACTTC. The V call is TRBV13, the J call TRBJ2-7, with D tentatively TRBD1 or TRBD2 (5 bases each). The V gene's germline CDR1 is PRHDT and CDR2 FYEKMQ (reference sequence). The CDR3 contains 14 residues. The V gene lost 4 bases and the J gene lost 3 bases, with 13 bases spanning the gap.

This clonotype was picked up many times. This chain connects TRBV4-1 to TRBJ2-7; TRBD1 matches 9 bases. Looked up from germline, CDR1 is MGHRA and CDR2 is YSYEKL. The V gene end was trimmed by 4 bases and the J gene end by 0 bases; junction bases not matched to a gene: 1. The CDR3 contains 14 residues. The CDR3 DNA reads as TGCGCCAGCAGCCTGGGACAGGGCTCCTACGAGCAGTACTTC. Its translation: CASSLGQGSYEQYF.

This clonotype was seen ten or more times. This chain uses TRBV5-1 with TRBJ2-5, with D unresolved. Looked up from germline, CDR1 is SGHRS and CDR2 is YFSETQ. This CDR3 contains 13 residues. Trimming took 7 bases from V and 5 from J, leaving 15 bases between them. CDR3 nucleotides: TGCGCCAGCGGACCCCTTAATAAGGAGACCCAGTACTTC. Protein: CASGPLNKETQYF.

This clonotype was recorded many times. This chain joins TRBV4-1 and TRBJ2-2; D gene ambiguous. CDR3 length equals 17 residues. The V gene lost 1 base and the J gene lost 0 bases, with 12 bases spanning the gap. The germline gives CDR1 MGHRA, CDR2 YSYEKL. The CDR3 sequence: CASSQVLWATNTGELFF. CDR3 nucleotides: TGCGCCAGCAGCCAAGTTTTGTGGGCCACGAACACCGGGGAGCTGTTTTTT.

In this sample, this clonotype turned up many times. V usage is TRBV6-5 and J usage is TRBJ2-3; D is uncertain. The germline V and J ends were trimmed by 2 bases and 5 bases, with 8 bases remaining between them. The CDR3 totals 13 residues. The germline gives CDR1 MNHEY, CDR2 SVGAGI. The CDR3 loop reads CASSYRVEDTQYF. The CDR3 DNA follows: TGTGCCAGCAGTTACCGAGTCGAAGATACGCAGTATTTT.

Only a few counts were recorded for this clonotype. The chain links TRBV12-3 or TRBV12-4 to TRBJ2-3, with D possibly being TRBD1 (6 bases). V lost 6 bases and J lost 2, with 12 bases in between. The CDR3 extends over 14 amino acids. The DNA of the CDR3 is TGTGCCAGCAGCCTGGACAGATACACAGATACGCAGTATTTT. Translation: CASSLDRYTDTQYF.

This CDR3 reads CASSHSREGHPPKEQYF. CDR3 DNA sequence: TGTGCCAGCAGCCACTCCCGGGAGGGCCATCCGCCGAAAGAGCAGTACTTC. The chain couples TRBV12-3 or TRBV12-4 to TRBJ2-7; TRBD2 agrees at 8 bases. There are 17 residues in the CDR3. The trim removed 6 bases at V and 7 bases at J, leaving 20 bases unmatched.

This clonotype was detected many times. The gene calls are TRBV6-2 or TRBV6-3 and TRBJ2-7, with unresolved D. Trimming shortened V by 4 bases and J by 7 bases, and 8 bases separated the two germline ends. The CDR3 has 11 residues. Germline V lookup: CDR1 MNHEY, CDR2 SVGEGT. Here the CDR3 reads CASSSSWEQYF. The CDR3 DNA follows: TGTGCCAGCAGTTCCTCCTGGGAGCAGTACTTC.

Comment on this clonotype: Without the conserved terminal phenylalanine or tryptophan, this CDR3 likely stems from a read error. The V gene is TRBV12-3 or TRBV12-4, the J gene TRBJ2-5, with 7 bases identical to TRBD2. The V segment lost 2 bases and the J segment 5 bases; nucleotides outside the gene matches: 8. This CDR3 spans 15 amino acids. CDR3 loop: CASSLWAGADETQYI. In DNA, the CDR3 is TGTGCCAGCAGTTTATGGGCGGGAGCGGACGAGACCCAGTACATC.

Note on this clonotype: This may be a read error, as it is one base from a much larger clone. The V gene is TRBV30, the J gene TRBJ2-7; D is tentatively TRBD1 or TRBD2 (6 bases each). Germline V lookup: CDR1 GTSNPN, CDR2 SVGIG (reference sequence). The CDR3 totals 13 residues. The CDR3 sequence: CAWSLGGPYEQHF. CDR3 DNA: TGTGCCTGGAGCTTGGGGGGCCCCTACGAGCAGCACTTC.

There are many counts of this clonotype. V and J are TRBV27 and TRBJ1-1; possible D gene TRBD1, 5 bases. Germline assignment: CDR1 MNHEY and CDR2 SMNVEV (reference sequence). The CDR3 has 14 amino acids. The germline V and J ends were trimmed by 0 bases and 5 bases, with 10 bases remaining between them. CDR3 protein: CASSLSGAGTEAFF. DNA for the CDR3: TGTGCCAGCAGTTTATCCGGGGCGGGGACTGAAGCTTTCTTT.